This T cell receptor beta chain was found in a study of CXCR3-negative and CXCR3-positive naive CD8 T cells. UMI-labeled 5' RACE yielded the TRB cDNA libraries. One entry per CDR3 protein, without DNA, is what TCRdb gives after re-calling the 5' RACE reads. Recorded for this sample: roughly 48,000 distinct CDR3 sequences. A remark on this clonotype: Its antigen is as yet unknown.

Notes on the study in general: Sequencing showed both naive subsets with comparably high diversity, and memory CD8+ cells much lower. Memory cells diverged, while naive CXCR3-positive and CXCR3-negative cells had similar TRBV-TRBJ usage. Naive subsets had comparable surface CD5, so TRB CDR3 properties gauged TCR strength.

This CDR3 has 14 amino acids. Germline CDR1 is GTSNPN and CDR2 is SVGIG (reference sequence). The chain combines TRBV30 with TRBJ2-1. The TCR comes from a human donor in good health. Some clones in this sample may be carry-over from other donors' samples. The sample consisted of memory CD8+ T cells from blood. CDR3 in amino acids: CAWLAGASMNEQFF.